This entry features one T cell receptor (beta chain) sequence. This record comes from a study of T cell clonotyping in hematopoietic cell transplantation. Using immunoSEQ multiplex PCR, the repertoire was profiled, and TCRdb retains in-frame clones only, with some absent. The sample yields some 36,000 clones, approximately 95% seen once. As for time point: recipient sample about 28 days before transplant, after cytoreduction. This specimen was peripheral blood mononuclear cells, taken before stem cell transplant. The TCR sequence derives from a man aged 35 to 55 with chronic myeloid leukemia. Some clones in this sample may be carry-over from other donors' samples.

The CDR3 DNA follows: TGTGCCAGCTACGGGGGCTACGAGCAGTACTTC. Its protein product is CASYGGYEQYF. The V and J genes are TRBV2 and TRBJ2-7; TRBD2 is a possible D gene (6 bases). Trimming left V 8 bases short and J 3 bases short, with 8 bases between. There are 11 residues in the CDR3. The germline V gene has CDR1 SNHLY and CDR2 FYNNEI.